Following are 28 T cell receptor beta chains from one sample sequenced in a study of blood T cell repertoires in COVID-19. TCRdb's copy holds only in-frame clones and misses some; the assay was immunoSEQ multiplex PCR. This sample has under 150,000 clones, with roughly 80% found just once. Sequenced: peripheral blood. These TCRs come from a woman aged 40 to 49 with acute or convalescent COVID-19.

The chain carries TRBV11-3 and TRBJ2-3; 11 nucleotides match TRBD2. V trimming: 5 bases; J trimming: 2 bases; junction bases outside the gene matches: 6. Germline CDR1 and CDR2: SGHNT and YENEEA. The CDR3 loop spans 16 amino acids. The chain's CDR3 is CASSPLAGGPTDTQYF. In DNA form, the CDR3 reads TGTGCCAGCAGCCCGCTAGCGGGGGGCCCCACAGATACGCAGTATTTT. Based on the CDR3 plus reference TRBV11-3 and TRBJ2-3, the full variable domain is EAGVVQSPRYKIIEKKQPVAFWCNPISGHNTLYWYLQNLGQGPELLIRYENEEAVDDSQLPKDRFSAERLKGVDSTLKIQPAELGDSAVYLCASSPLAGGPTDTQYFGPGTRLTVL.

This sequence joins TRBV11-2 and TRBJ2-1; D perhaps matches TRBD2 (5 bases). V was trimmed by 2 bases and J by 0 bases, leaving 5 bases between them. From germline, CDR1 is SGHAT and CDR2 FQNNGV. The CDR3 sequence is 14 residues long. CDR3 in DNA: TGTGCCAGCAGCTTAACTAGCTCCTACAATGAGCAGTTCTTC. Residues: CASSLTSSYNEQFF. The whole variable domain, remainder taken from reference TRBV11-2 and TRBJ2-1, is EAGVAQSPRYKIIEKRQSVAFWCNPISGHATLYWYQQILGQGPKLLIQFQNNGVVDDSQLPKDRFSAERLKGVDSTLKIQPAKLEDSAVYLCASSLTSSYNEQFFGPGTRLTVL.

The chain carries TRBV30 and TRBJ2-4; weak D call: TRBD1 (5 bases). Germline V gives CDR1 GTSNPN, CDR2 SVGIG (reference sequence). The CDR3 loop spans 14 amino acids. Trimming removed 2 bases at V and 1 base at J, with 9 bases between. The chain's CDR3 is CAWSPSGAKNIQYF. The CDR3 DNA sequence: TGTGCCTGGAGTCCCTCAGGGGCCAAAAACATTCAGTACTTC.

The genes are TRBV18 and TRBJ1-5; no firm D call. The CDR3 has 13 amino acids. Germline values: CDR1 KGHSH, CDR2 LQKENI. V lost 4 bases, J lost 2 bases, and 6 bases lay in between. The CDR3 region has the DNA TGTGCCAGCTCACGGGGAGGCAATCAGCCCCAGCATTTT. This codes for CASSRGGNQPQHF.

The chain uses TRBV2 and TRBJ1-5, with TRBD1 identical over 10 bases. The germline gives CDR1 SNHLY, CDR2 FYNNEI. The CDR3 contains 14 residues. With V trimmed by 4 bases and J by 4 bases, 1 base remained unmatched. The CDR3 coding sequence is TGTGCCAGCAGTGGGGACAGGGGTAATCAGCCCCAGCATTTT. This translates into CASSGDRGNQPQHF. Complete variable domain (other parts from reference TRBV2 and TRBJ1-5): EPEVTQTPSHQVTQMGQEVILRCVPISNHLYFYWYRQILGQKVEFLVSFYNNEISEKSEIFDDQFSVERPDGSNFTLKIRSTKLEDSAMYFCASSGDRGNQPQHFGDGTRLSIL.

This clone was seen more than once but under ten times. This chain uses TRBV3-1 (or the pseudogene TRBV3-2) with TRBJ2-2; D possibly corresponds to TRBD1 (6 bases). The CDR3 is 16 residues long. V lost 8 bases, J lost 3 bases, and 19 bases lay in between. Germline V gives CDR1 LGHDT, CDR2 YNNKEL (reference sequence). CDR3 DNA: TGTGCCAGCGGGGGCGTAGGGGGTATGGACACCGGGGAGCTGTTTTTT. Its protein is CASGGVGGMDTGELFF.

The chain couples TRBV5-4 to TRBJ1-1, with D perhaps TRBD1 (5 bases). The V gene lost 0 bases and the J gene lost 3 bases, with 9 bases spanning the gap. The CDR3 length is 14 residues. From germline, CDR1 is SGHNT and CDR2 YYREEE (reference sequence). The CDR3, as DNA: TGTGCCAGCAGCTTGGTGGCAGGGTACACTGAAGCTTTCTTT. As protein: CASSLVAGYTEAFF.

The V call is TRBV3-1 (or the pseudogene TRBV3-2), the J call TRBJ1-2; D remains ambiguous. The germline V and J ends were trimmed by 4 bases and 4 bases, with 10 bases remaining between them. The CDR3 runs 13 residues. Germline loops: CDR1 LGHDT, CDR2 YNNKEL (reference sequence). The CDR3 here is CASSPRTPYGYTF. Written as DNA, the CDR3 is TGTGCCAGCAGCCCTAGAACCCCCTATGGCTACACCTTC.

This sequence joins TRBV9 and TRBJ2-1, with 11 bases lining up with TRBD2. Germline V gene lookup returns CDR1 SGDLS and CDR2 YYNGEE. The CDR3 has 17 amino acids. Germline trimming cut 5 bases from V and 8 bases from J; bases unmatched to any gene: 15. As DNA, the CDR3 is TGTGCCAGCAGTCGTAGGCCTACTAGCGGGGGTCTCCATGAGCAGTTCTTC. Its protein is CASSRRPTSGGLHEQFF.

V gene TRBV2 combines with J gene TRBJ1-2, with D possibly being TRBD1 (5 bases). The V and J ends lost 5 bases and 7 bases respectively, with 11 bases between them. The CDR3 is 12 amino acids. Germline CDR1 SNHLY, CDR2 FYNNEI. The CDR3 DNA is TGTGCCAGCAGTCGGTCGCAGGGTGGCTACACCTTC. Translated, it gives CASSRSQGGYTF.

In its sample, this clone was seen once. The CDR3 protein is CAWSVGSRTVLYF. DNA for the CDR3: TGTGCCTGGAGTGTAGGATCGCGGACAGTCCTATATTTT. The V call is TRBV30, the J call TRBJ1-3; tentative D call: TRBD1 (6 bases). This CDR3 is built from 13 residues. From germline, CDR1 is GTSNPN and CDR2 SVGIG (reference sequence). Deletions cut 0 bases from V and 14 bases from J, with 17 bases between. The whole variable domain, remainder taken from reference TRBV30 and TRBJ1-3, is SQTIHQWPATLVQPVGSPLSLECTVEGTSNPNLYWYRQAAGRGLQLLFYSVGIGQISSEVPQNLSASRPQDRQFILSSKKLLLSDSGFYLCAWSVGSRTVLYFGEGSWLTVV.

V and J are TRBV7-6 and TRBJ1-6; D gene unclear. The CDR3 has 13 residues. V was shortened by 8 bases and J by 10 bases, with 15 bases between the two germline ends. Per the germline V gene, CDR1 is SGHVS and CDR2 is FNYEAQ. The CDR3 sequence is CASAPRESSPLHF. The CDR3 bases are TGTGCCAGCGCACCTCGGGAATCCTCACCCCTCCACTTT.

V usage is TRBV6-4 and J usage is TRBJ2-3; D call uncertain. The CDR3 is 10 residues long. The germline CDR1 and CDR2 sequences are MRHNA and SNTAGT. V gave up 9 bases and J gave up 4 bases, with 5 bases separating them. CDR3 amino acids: CARGPDTQYF. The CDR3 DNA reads TGTGCCAGGGGCCCAGATACGCAGTATTTT.

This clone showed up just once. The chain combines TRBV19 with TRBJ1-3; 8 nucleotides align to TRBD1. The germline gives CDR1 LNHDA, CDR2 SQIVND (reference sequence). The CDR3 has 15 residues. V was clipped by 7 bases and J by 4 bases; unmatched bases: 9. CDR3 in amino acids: CASIADRVGGNTIYF. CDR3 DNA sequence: TGTGCCAGTATTGCGGACAGGGTCGGCGGAAACACCATATATTTT.

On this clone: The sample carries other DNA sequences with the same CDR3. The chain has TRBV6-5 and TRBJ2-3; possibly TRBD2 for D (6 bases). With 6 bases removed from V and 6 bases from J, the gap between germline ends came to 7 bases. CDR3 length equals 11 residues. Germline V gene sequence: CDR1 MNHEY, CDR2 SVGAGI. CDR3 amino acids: CASSRGDTQYF. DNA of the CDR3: TGTGCCAGCAGCCGGGGGGATACGCAGTATTTT.

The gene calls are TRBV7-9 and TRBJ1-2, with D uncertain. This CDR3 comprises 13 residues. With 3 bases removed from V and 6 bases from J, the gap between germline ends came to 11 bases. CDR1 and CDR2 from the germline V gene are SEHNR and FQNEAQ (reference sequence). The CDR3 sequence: CASSFNPGDGYTF. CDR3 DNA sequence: TGTGCCAGCAGCTTTAACCCTGGAGATGGCTACACCTTC.

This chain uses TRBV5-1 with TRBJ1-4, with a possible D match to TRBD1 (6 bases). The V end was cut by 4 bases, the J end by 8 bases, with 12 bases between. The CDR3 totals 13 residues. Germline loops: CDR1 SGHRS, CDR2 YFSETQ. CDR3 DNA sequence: TGCGCCAGCAGCCATGGGGGGGGCGAAAAACTGTTTTTT. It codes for CASSHGGGEKLFF.

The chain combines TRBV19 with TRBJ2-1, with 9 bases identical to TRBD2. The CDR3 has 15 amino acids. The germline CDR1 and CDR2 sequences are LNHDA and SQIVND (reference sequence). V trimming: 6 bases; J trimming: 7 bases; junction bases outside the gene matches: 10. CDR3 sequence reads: CASSVSGGPSNEQFF. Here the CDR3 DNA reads TGTGCCAGTAGCGTGAGCGGGGGGCCTTCGAATGAGCAGTTCTTC.

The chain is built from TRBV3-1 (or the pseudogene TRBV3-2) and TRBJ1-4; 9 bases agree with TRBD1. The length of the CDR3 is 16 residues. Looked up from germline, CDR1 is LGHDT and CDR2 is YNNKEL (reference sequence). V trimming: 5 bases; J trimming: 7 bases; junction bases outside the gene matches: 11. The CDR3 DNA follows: TGTGCCAGCAGCGTCCCCAGGGGGACAGGGCCTGAAAAACTGTTTTTT. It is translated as CASSVPRGTGPEKLFF.

This chain's CDR3 is CASSLGSRGGYFPYEQYF. The CDR3 DNA reads as TGTGCCAGCAGCTTAGGTAGCCGCGGGGGGTATTTTCCCTACGAGCAGTACTTC. The chain couples TRBV7-8 to TRBJ2-7; 8 positions agree with TRBD2. Germline-derived CDR1 and CDR2 are SGHVS and FQNEAQ. The CDR3 totals 18 residues. Unmatched junction bases numbered 13, after V lost 1 base and J lost 2 bases.

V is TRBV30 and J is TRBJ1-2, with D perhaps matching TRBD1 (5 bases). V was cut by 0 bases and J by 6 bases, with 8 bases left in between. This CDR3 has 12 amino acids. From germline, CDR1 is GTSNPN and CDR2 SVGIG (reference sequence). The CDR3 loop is CAWSVWGDGYTF. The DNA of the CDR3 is TGTGCCTGGAGTGTGTGGGGGGATGGCTACACCTTC.

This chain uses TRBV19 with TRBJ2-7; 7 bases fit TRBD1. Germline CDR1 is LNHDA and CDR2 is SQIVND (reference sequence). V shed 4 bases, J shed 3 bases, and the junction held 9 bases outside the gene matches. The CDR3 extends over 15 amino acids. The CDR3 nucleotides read TGTGCCAGTAGTAACCAAAGGACAGGAAACTACGAGCAGTACTTC. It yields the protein CASSNQRTGNYEQYF.

CDR3 sequence: CASSLAHGNTIYF. CDR3 DNA sequence: TGTGCCAGCAGCTTGGCACATGGAAACACCATATATTTT. The chain has TRBV7-2 and TRBJ1-3; unclear D gene. The germline V and J ends were trimmed by 3 bases and 3 bases, with 6 bases remaining between them. Germline CDR1 and CDR2: SGHTA and FQGNSA. The CDR3 spans 13 residues. The whole variable domain, remainder taken from reference TRBV7-2 and TRBJ1-3, is GAGVSQSPSNKVTEKGKDVELRCDPISGHTALYWYRQSLGQGLEFLIYFQGNSAPDKSGLPSDRFSAERTGGSVSTLTIQRTQQEDSAVYLCASSLAHGNTIYFGEGSWLTVV.

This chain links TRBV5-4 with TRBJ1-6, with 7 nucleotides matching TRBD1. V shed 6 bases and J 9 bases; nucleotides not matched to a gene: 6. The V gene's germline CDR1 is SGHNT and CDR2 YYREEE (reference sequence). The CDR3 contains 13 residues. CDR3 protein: CASKTGVGSPLHF. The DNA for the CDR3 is TGTGCCAGCAAAACAGGGGTAGGTTCACCCCTCCACTTT. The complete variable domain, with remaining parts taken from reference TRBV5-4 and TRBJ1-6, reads ETGVTQSPTHLIKTRGQQVTLRCSSQSGHNTVSWYQQALGQGPQFIFQYYREEENGRGNFPPRFSGLQFPNYSSELNVNALELDDSALYLCASKTGVGSPLHFGNGTRLTVT.

The CDR3: CASSNSWETQYF. The CDR3 DNA follows: TGTGCCAGCAGCAATAGTTGGGAGACCCAGTACTTC. The chain carries TRBV7-9 and TRBJ2-5; D is unclear. From germline, CDR1 is SEHNR and CDR2 FQNEAQ (reference sequence). V was pared by 5 bases and J by 5 bases, with 9 bases between. This CDR3 comprises 12 residues. Full variable domain (rest looked up from reference TRBV7-9 and TRBJ2-5): DTGVSQNPRHKITKRGQNVTFRCDPISEHNRLYWYRQTLGQGPEFLTYFQNEAQLEKSRLLSDRFSAERPKGSFSTLEIQRTEQGDSAMYLCASSNSWETQYFGPGTRLLVL.

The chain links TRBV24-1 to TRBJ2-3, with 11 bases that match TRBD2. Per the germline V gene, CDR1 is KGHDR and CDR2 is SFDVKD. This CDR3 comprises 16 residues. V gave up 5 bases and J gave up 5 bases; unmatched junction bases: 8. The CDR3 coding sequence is TGTGCCACCAGTGCTGGGCTAGCGGGGGGCGGAGATACGCAGTATTTT. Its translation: CATSAGLAGGGDTQYF.

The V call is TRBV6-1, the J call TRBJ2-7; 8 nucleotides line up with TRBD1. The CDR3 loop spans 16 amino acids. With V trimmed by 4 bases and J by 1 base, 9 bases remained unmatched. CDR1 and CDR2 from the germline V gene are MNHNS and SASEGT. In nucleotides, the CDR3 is TGTGCCAGCAGTGCCCAGTTGGGGACAGGTTCCTACGAGCAGTACTTC. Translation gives CASSAQLGTGSYEQYF.

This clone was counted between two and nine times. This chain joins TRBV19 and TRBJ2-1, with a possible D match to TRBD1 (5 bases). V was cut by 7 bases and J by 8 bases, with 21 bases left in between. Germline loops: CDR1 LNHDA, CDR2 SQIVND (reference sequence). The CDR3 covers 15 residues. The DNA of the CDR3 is TGTGCCAGTACCTCAGGCAGGGCAGGGTTGGATGAGCAGTTCTTC. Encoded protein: CASTSGRAGLDEQFF.